This T cell receptor beta chain was observed in a study of CD8 T cells in Susac syndrome. Study-wide points: By the study's own acknowledgment, its TCR sequencing and HLA analysis included relatively few individuals.

Healthy donors, matched for age and sex, constituted the control group. Negative isolation was applied to CD8+ and CD4+ T cells, and FACS enrichment was applied to TEMRA cells. The V segment lost 3 bases and the J segment 2 bases; nucleotides outside the gene matches: 13. The CDR3 consists of 19 residues. In germline, CDR1 is SGHRS, CDR2 YFSETQ. RNA amounts of 0.5 to 1 ug underwent reverse transcription with random hexamers. In TCRdb, the immunoSEQ multiplex PCR reads were re-called with MiXCR into one record per CDR3 protein. The sample contains 140,000 or so distinct CDR3 sequences, roughly 95% of which appear only once. With regard to this clonotype: Its antigen is unknown.

The V call is TRBV5-1, the J call TRBJ2-1; TRBD2 matches 11 bases. Sample: CD4+ T cells from PBMCs. The TCR originated in a human donor in good health. The CDR3 here is CASSSPPGTSGLPYNEQFF. In DNA, the CDR3 is TGCGCCAGCAGCTCCCCACCTGGGACTAGCGGACTACCCTACAATGAGCAGTTCTTC.